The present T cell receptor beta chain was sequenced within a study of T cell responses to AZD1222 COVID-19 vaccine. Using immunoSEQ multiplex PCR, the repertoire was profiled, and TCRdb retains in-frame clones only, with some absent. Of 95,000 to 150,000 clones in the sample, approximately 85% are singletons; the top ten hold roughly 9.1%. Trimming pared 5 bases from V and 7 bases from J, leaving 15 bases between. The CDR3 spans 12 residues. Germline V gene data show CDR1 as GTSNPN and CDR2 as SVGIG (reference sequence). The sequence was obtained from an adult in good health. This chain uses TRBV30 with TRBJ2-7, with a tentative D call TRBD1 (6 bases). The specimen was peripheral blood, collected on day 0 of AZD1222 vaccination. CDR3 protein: CAWGGRGDEQYF. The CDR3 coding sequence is TGTGCCTGGGGGGGCAGGGGAGATGAGCAGTACTTC.